These 30 T cell receptor beta chains were all obtained from the same sample, sequenced in a study of spatial heterogeneity in lung cancer. The time point: sample taken at primary tumor resection. In TCRdb, the 5' RACE reads were re-called with MiXCR into one record per CDR3 protein. Here the sample spans about 45,000 distinct CDR3 sequences, approximately 13% being singletons. The sequencing here drew on PBMCs, taken at surgery. The receptors here all came from a male donor with early-stage non-small cell lung cancer.

This clonotype was recorded at least ten times. The V gene is TRBV7-9, the J gene TRBJ2-5, with TRBD1 matching 7 bases. There are 14 residues in the CDR3. Germline V lookup: CDR1 SEHNR, CDR2 FQNEAQ (reference sequence). The J segment lost 4 bases and the V segment lost 5 bases, leaving 7 bases of the junction unmatched. The CDR3 DNA reads as TGTGCCAGCAGCCCGGACAGGCCAAGAGAGACCCAGTACTTC. Translating gives CASSPDRPRETQYF.

The V and J genes are TRBV20-1 and TRBJ1-1; 7 nucleotides match TRBD1. The germline CDR1 and CDR2 sequences are DFQATT and SNEGSKA (reference sequence). This CDR3 region has 12 residues. Trimming at V came to 2 bases and at J to 6 bases, leaving 3 bases not matched to a gene. Here the CDR3 reads CSARPDRAEAFF. DNA for the CDR3: TGCAGTGCTAGACCCGACAGGGCTGAAGCTTTCTTT.

This chain links TRBV5-1 with TRBJ2-7, with D tentatively TRBD2 (6 bases). Trimming took 5 bases from V and 0 from J, leaving 12 bases between them. CDR3 size: 14 residues. The germline V gene encodes CDR1 SGHRS and CDR2 YFSETQ. For the CDR3, the DNA is TGCGCCAGCAGATGGGAGGCCCTCTCCTACGAGCAGTACTTC. Translating it yields CASRWEALSYEQYF.

The sample holds a few counts of this clonotype. V gene TRBV25-1 combines with J gene TRBJ1-1; D not certain. The CDR3 has 12 residues. Germline-derived CDR1 and CDR2 are MGHDK and SYGVNS. V was cut by 1 base and J by 4 bases, with 4 bases left in between. Written as DNA, the CDR3 is TGTGCCAGCAGTGAATGGGGCACTGAAGCTTTCTTT. Its protein is CASSEWGTEAFF.

This clonotype was seen only a few times. This chain joins TRBV10-3 and TRBJ2-2; no clear D. The V and J ends lost 2 bases and 0 bases respectively, with 7 bases between them. The germline V gene encodes CDR1 ENHRY and CDR2 SYGVKD. The CDR3 runs 15 residues. Here the CDR3 DNA reads TGTGCCATCAGTGAGAGGATAACGAACACCGGGGAGCTGTTTTTT. It codes for CAISERITNTGELFF.

This clonotype was recorded many times. V gene TRBV7-2 combines with J gene TRBJ2-7, with unresolved D. Germline V gives CDR1 SGHTA, CDR2 FQGNSA. The CDR3 length is 16 residues. V dropped 1 base and J dropped 0 bases, with 13 bases sitting between them. The CDR3 DNA sequence: TGTGCCAGCAGCTTAGTTGGGCAGGCCTTCTCCTACGAGCAGTACTTC. Translated, it gives CASSLVGQAFSYEQYF. Variable domain in full (rest from reference TRBV7-2 and TRBJ2-7): GAGVSQSPSNKVTEKGKDVELRCDPISGHTALYWYRQSLGQGLEFLIYFQGNSAPDKSGLPSDRFSAERTGGSVSTLTIQRTQQEDSAVYLCASSLVGQAFSYEQYFGPGTRLTVT.

There are a few counts of this clonotype. The chain employs TRBV19 and TRBJ1-2; no clear D. V was shortened by 4 bases and J by 0 bases, with 12 bases between the two germline ends. This CDR3 contains 15 residues. From germline, CDR1 is LNHDA and CDR2 SQIVND (reference sequence). CDR3 nucleotides: TGTGCCAGTAGTACCAGCTACCTGACTAACTATGGCTACACCTTC. Translating gives CASSTSYLTNYGYTF.

This clonotype was recorded a few times. The chain uses TRBV5-1 and TRBJ2-3; unclear D gene. V lost 0 bases, J lost 3 bases, and 8 bases lay in between. The V gene's germline CDR1 is SGHRS and CDR2 YFSETQ. The CDR3 totals 14 residues. The DNA for the CDR3 is TGCGCCAGCAGCTTGGACGTGAGAACAGATACGCAGTATTTT. It codes for CASSLDVRTDTQYF.

This clonotype was counted at least ten times. V is TRBV6-2 or TRBV6-3 and J is TRBJ2-3; no clear D gene. Germline CDR1 reads MNHEY; CDR2 reads SVGEGT. This CDR3 contains 12 residues. Trimming shortened V by 2 bases and J by 5 bases, and 5 bases separated the two germline ends. The CDR3 reads CASSYLGDTQYF. For the CDR3, the DNA is TGTGCCAGCAGTTACCTAGGAGATACGCAGTATTTT.

This clonotype was seen repeatedly, ten times or more. J is TRBJ2-1 and V is TRBV7-6; D gene unclear. Germline CDR1 reads SGHVS; CDR2 reads FNYEAQ. V shed 1 base and J shed 8 bases, with 9 bases lying between them. This CDR3 has 13 residues. DNA for the CDR3: TGTGCCAGCAGCTTAGGCAGCTATGATGAGCAGTTCTTC. Its translation: CASSLGSYDEQFF.

This clonotype was seen just once. This chain connects TRBV7-9 to TRBJ2-7, with 12 bases aligning to TRBD1. Germline trimming cut 5 bases from V and 8 bases from J; bases unmatched to any gene: 7. The CDR3 runs 14 residues. CDR1 SEHNR and CDR2 FQNEAQ come from the germline V gene (reference sequence). CDR3 sequence reads: CASSAAGTGGKQYF. CDR3 in DNA: TGTGCCAGCAGCGCCGCGGGGACAGGGGGCAAGCAGTACTTC.

At least ten counts were recorded for this clonotype. The J gene is TRBJ1-2, the V gene TRBV12-3 or TRBV12-4; 7 nucleotides match TRBD1. This CDR3 contains 17 residues. The V and J ends lost 3 bases and 5 bases, in that order; junction bases with no gene match: 15. The CDR3 nucleotides read TGTGCCAGCAGTTTCGAGGGACAGCCACGGGCCCAGTATGGCTACACCTTC. As protein: CASSFEGQPRAQYGYTF.

This clonotype showed up just a few times. The chain links TRBV25-1 to TRBJ1-2; TRBD1 matches at 7 bases. The ends lost 8 bases at V and 8 bases at J; junction bases unmatched: 5. The CDR3 has 11 residues. CDR1 MGHDK and CDR2 SYGVNS come from the germline V gene. The DNA of the CDR3 is TGTGCCAGCTCTAGACAGGGAGGCTACACCTTC. It codes for CASSRQGGYTF.

The CDR3: CATSARASPYEQYF. CDR3 DNA sequence: TGTGCCACCAGTGCTAGGGCCAGTCCCTACGAGCAGTACTTC. The V gene is TRBV24-1, the J gene TRBJ2-7; D is unresolved. V lost 5 bases and J 2 bases, leaving 12 bases between the germline ends. Germline CDR1 KGHDR, CDR2 SFDVKD. The CDR3 contains 14 residues.

This clonotype was seen many times. The rearrangement joins TRBV28 to TRBJ1-6; D is possibly TRBD1 (6 bases). The ends were cut back, 3 bases at V and 0 bases at J, with 9 bases in the middle. Germline-derived CDR1 and CDR2 are MDHEN and SYDVKM. This CDR3 is built from 16 residues. Written as DNA, the CDR3 is TGTGCCAGCAGTTTGGTAGGGGGCTCCTATAATTCACCCCTCCACTTT. The encoded protein is CASSLVGGSYNSPLHF.

CDR3 coding DNA: TGTGCCAGCAATCCCTACGAGCAGTACTTC. Its protein product is CASNPYEQYF. This sequence joins TRBV27 and TRBJ2-7; no clear D. Trimming removed 7 bases at V and 2 bases at J, with 3 bases between. Germline V gene data show CDR1 as MNHEY and CDR2 as SMNVEV (reference sequence). The CDR3 has 10 amino acids.

This clonotype showed up just a few times. The chain employs TRBV7-8 and TRBJ1-3, with D maybe TRBD1 (6 bases). Germline values: CDR1 SGHVS, CDR2 FQNEAQ. Trimming took off 1 base at V and 1 base at J, with 14 bases between the two ends. This CDR3 has 17 residues. CDR3 sequence reads: CASSLGEGERSGNTIYF. In nucleotides, the CDR3 is TGTGCCAGCAGCTTAGGAGAGGGGGAAAGATCTGGAAACACCATATATTTT.

This clonotype was seen only a few times. The rearrangement links TRBV3-1 to TRBJ2-1, with 12 positions matching TRBD2. The CDR3 is 15 residues long. J lost 4 bases, V lost 4 bases, and 2 bases had no gene match. CDR1 and CDR2 (germline): LGHDT, YNNKEL (reference sequence). Here the CDR3 reads CASSPSGGGYNEQFF. The CDR3 DNA follows: TGTGCCAGCAGCCCTAGCGGGGGGGGTTACAATGAGCAGTTCTTC.

This clonotype was recorded a few times. V is TRBV15 and J is TRBJ2-3; TRBD1 aligns across 8 bases. The J segment lost 4 bases and the V segment lost 4 bases, leaving 7 bases of the junction unmatched. The CDR3 consists of 15 residues. Germline CDR1 LNHNV, CDR2 YYDKDF (reference sequence). The CDR3 bases are TGTGCCACCAGCAAGACAGGGGCGGAATCAGATACGCAGTATTTT. Encoded protein: CATSKTGAESDTQYF. Combining the CDR3 with reference TRBV15 and TRBJ2-3 gives the whole variable domain DAMVIQNPRYQVTQFGKPVTLSCSQTLNHNVMYWYQQKSSQAPKLLFHYYDKDFNNEADTPDNFQSRRPNTSFCFLDIRSPGLGDTAMYLCATSKTGAESDTQYFGPGTRLTVL.

V gene TRBV24-1 combines with J gene TRBJ2-3; 9 bases line up with TRBD2. The CDR3 extends over 17 amino acids. The trim removed 3 bases at V and 5 bases at J, leaving 11 bases unmatched. The germline gives CDR1 KGHDR, CDR2 SFDVKD. Written as DNA, the CDR3 is TGTGCCACCAGTGATGGAACATTAGCGGGAGAGGAAGATACGCAGTATTTT. Protein product: CATSDGTLAGEEDTQYF.

There are many counts of this clonotype. This chain connects TRBV2 to TRBJ2-1; 8 bases agree with TRBD1. The CDR3 is 17 amino acids. The V and J ends lost 4 bases and 4 bases, in that order; junction bases with no gene match: 12. Germline V CDR1 and CDR2: SNHLY, FYNNEI. CDR3 sequence: CASSGRTWGQVYNEQFF. As DNA, the CDR3 is TGTGCCAGCAGTGGACGAACGTGGGGACAGGTTTACAATGAGCAGTTCTTC.

V usage is TRBV20-1 and J usage is TRBJ2-7; tentatively, D is TRBD1 (7 bases). Germline lookup yields CDR1 DFQATT and CDR2 SNEGSKA (reference sequence). V was pared by 0 bases and J by 5 bases, with 17 bases between. The length of the CDR3 is 15 residues. CDR3 in DNA: TGCAGTGCTAGAGATTGGAGGGGGCTCCCTAACGAGCAGTACTTC. Translation gives CSARDWRGLPNEQYF.

CDR3 sequence (DNA): TGCGCCAGCAGCTTGGTAGGGGGCCTGATGAACACTGAAGCTTTCTTT. This translates into CASSLVGGLMNTEAFF. The chain joins TRBV5-1 to TRBJ1-1, with 7 bases aligning to TRBD1. The CDR3 is 16 amino acids. Germline assignment: CDR1 SGHRS and CDR2 YFSETQ. The J segment lost 0 bases and the V segment lost 0 bases, leaving 5 bases of the junction unmatched.

The chain carries TRBV11-2 and TRBJ1-2; D unclear. From germline, CDR1 is SGHAT and CDR2 FQNNGV. This CDR3 is 16 amino acids long. The V gene lost 5 bases and the J gene lost 2 bases, with 18 bases spanning the gap. In nucleotides, the CDR3 is TGTGCCAGCAGCCCATCACGTTTTAGTTTCAACTATGGCTACACCTTC. This codes for CASSPSRFSFNYGYTF.

Ten or more counts support this clonotype. The J gene is TRBJ2-5, the V gene TRBV9; D call uncertain. The CDR3 totals 13 residues. From germline, CDR1 is SGDLS and CDR2 YYNGEE. V lost 0 bases and J lost 5, with 8 bases in between. CDR3: CASSVAQRETQYF. Written as DNA, the CDR3 is TGTGCCAGCAGCGTAGCTCAACGGGAGACCCAGTACTTC. The full variable domain, with the rest looked up from reference TRBV9 and TRBJ2-5, is DSGVTQTPKHLITATGQRVTLRCSPRSGDLSVYWYQQSLDQGLQFLIQYYNGEERAKGNILERFSAQQFPDLHSELNLSSLELGDSALYFCASSVAQRETQYFGPGTRLLVL.

This clonotype came up many times. V gene TRBV15 combines with J gene TRBJ1-5, with D unclear. CDR1 and CDR2 (germline): LNHNV, YYDKDF (reference sequence). Trimming pared 6 bases from V and 1 base from J, leaving 7 bases between. The CDR3 is 13 residues long. CDR3 loop: CATSSYSNQPQHF. CDR3 in DNA: TGTGCCACCAGTAGTTACAGCAATCAGCCCCAGCATTTT.

This clonotype has ten or more counts. This chain links TRBV5-6 with TRBJ2-7; no definite D call. Germline lookup yields CDR1 SGHDT and CDR2 YYEEEE. Trimming stripped 0 bases from V and 2 bases from J, with 18 bases between. The CDR3 runs to 17 residues. CDR3 DNA sequence: TGTGCCAGCAGCTTGGGGCTAAAGCCTTTTTCCCCCTACGAGCAGTACTTC. Translation: CASSLGLKPFSPYEQYF.

The gene calls are TRBV3-1 and TRBJ2-5; 11 bases map to TRBD2. This CDR3 comprises 15 residues. V trimming: 8 bases; J trimming: 4 bases; junction bases outside the gene matches: 9. Germline-derived CDR1 and CDR2 are LGHDT and YNNKEL (reference sequence). CDR3 loop: CASGSTSGARETQYF. The CDR3 DNA follows: TGTGCCAGCGGATCGACTAGCGGGGCCCGAGAGACCCAGTACTTC.

The chain combines TRBV11-2 with TRBJ2-2; 7 positions agree with TRBD1. The CDR3 has 14 amino acids. V was pared by 7 bases and J by 4 bases, with 6 bases of the junction left unmatched. Germline V gene lookup returns CDR1 SGHAT and CDR2 FQNNGV. In DNA, the CDR3 is TGTGCCAGCACCGGGACAGTCGGCACCGGGGAGCTGTTTTTT. Translating it yields CASTGTVGTGELFF.

As to this clonotype: A read error is possible here, since a much larger clone lies one base away. The genes are TRBV19 and TRBJ1-5, with D perhaps TRBD1 (5 bases). Germline V gene sequence: CDR1 LNHDA, CDR2 SQIVND (reference sequence). CDR3 size: 15 residues. This CDR3 reads CVSSSGAARNQPQHF. CDR3 coding DNA: TGTGTCAGTAGTAGCGGGGCAGCTAGAAATCAGCCCCAGCATTTT.